These 14 T cell receptor beta chains were sequenced from one sample in a study of OX40 agonist ivuxolimab in advanced cancers. The method behind the library was the immunoSEQ multiplex PCR assay. TCRdb carries this immuneACCESS record with in-frame sequences only. Its versions omit some clonotypes, under half of them owing to an unresolved V gene in the studies checked, with the rest unexplained. The sample contains 55,000 to 75,000 clones, about 90% of them found a single time. Approximately 4.2% of the sample comes from the top ten. Here the sequenced sample was CD4+ or CD8+ T cells sorted from blood, taken in a trial of the OX40 agonist ivuxolimab. These receptors were collected from an adult with an advanced solid tumor such as melanoma, head and neck, liver or kidney cancer.

The chain links TRBV4-3 to TRBJ2-1; D not resolved. Trimming stripped 0 bases from V and 4 bases from J, with 10 bases between. The CDR3 totals 15 residues. Germline assignment: CDR1 LGHNA and CDR2 YSLEER. The CDR3 DNA follows: TGCGCCAGCAGCCAAGATTTTGGGTCATACAATGAGCAGTTCTTC. It specifies CASSQDFGSYNEQFF.

The chain links TRBV4-1 to TRBJ2-1; weak D call: TRBD2 (6 bases). The CDR3 is 15 residues long. V was clipped by 1 base and J by 2 bases, with 9 bases between them. Germline V gene lookup returns CDR1 MGHRA and CDR2 YSYEKL. The CDR3 sequence: CASSQALAAYNEQFF. CDR3 DNA sequence: TGCGCCAGCAGCCAAGCGTTAGCGGCCTACAATGAGCAGTTCTTC.

The chain has TRBV7-3 and TRBJ2-3; tentatively, D is TRBD1 (5 bases). CDR1 and CDR2 (germline): SGHTA, FQGTGA. The CDR3 sequence is 18 residues long. The V end was cut by 0 bases, the J end by 0 bases, with 16 bases between. The CDR3: CASSLTPSGHPSTDTQYF. CDR3 DNA sequence: TGTGCCAGCAGCTTAACCCCCTCAGGGCACCCTAGCACAGATACGCAGTATTTT. Looking up the rest from reference TRBV7-3 and TRBJ2-3 gives the full variable domain: GAGVSQTPSNKVTEKGKYVELRCDPISGHTALYWYRQSLGQGPEFLIYFQGTGAADDSGLPNDRFFAVRPEGSVSTLKIQRTERGDSAVYLCASSLTPSGHPSTDTQYFGPGTRLTVL.

The chain has TRBV13 and TRBJ2-2; D possibly corresponds to TRBD2 (5 bases). The CDR3 extends over 15 amino acids. The germline CDR1 and CDR2 sequences are PRHDT and FYEKMQ (reference sequence). V lost 7 bases and J lost 3, with 15 bases in between. The CDR3 loop reads CASIGGPRDTGELFF. The CDR3 DNA reads TGTGCCAGCATCGGCGGGCCCCGGGACACCGGGGAGCTGTTTTTT.

This clone appeared once. This chain links TRBV6-6 with TRBJ2-3, with unresolved D. V was shortened by 0 bases and J by 7 bases, with 14 bases between the two germline ends. This CDR3 contains 15 residues. Germline CDR1 and CDR2: MNHNY and SVGAGI (reference sequence). CDR3: CASSYSISALNTQYF. The CDR3 DNA reads as TGTGCCAGCAGTTACTCGATATCGGCGTTGAATACGCAGTATTTT.

The V call is TRBV5-6, the J call TRBJ2-2; 8 bases fit TRBD1. With 2 bases clipped from V and 5 bases from J, the junction kept 5 bases outside the gene matches. Germline assignment: CDR1 SGHDT and CDR2 YYEEEE. The CDR3 contains 15 residues. CDR3 protein: CASSFVTGVTGELFF. CDR3 nucleotides: TGTGCCAGCAGCTTTGTGACAGGGGTAACCGGGGAGCTGTTTTTT.

The chain employs TRBV6-6 and TRBJ2-5; 7 bases agree with TRBD2. Trimming at V came to 5 bases and at J to 3 bases, leaving 3 bases not matched to a gene. From germline, CDR1 is MNHNY and CDR2 SVGAGI (reference sequence). The CDR3 sequence is 13 residues long. The CDR3 region has the DNA TGTGCCAGCAGTCTCCGGGAGGAAGAGACCCAGTACTTC. Its protein is CASSLREEETQYF.

The chain couples TRBV23-1 to TRBJ2-5, with 11 bases matching TRBD2. TRBV23-1 is labeled an ORF, and its function is uncertain. V lost 3 bases and J lost 4; bases outside the gene matches: 10. The CDR3 contains 17 residues. CDR3 residues: CASSQVLAGVKGETQYF. DNA of the CDR3: TGCGCCAGCAGTCAGGTACTAGCGGGAGTGAAGGGAGAGACCCAGTACTTC.

J is TRBJ1-2 and V is TRBV6-6; D not resolved. V lost 2 bases and J lost 2, with 6 bases in between. CDR1 MNHNY and CDR2 SVGAGI come from the germline V gene (reference sequence). This CDR3 contains 13 residues. The CDR3 loop reads CASSYRVNYGYTF. For the CDR3, the DNA is TGTGCCAGCAGTTACCGTGTAAACTATGGCTACACCTTC.

This clone occurred once. This chain joins TRBV5-6 and TRBJ2-5; D may be TRBD2 (6 bases). V lost 3 bases and J 1 base, leaving 16 bases between the germline ends. In germline, CDR1 is SGHDT, CDR2 YYEEEE. CDR3 size: 16 residues. CDR3 nucleotides: TGTGCCAGCAGCTCCAGAGTTGCGGGATTCCAAGAGACCCAGTACTTC. Translation gives CASSSRVAGFQETQYF.

The chain employs TRBV7-2 and TRBJ2-5; D may be TRBD2 (6 bases). The end of the DNA is better explained by TRBJ2-7, so the J call may be wrong. Germline V CDR1 and CDR2: SGHTA, FQGNSA. The CDR3 has 13 residues. CDR3 sequence (DNA): TGTGCCAGCAGCGACGGGACTCCCGACGAGCAGTACTTC. As protein: CASSDGTPDEQYF.

The rearrangement uses TRBV7-9 and TRBJ2-7; 9 bases fit TRBD2. After removal of 5 bases from V and 4 bases from J, the junction contained 12 bases not matched to a gene. Per germline, CDR1 SEHNR and CDR2 FQNEAQ (reference sequence). The CDR3 is 16 amino acids. The CDR3 DNA sequence: TGTGCCAGCAGCCCGACTAGCGGAGAATCGGGGTACGAGCAGTACTTC. Amino acid sequence: CASSPTSGESGYEQYF.

The chain carries TRBV7-2 and TRBJ2-7; 8 nucleotides match TRBD2. V gave up 1 base and J gave up 5 bases; unmatched junction bases: 4. The CDR3 consists of 14 residues. In germline, CDR1 is SGHTA, CDR2 FQGNSA. CDR3: CASSLGAGGDEQYF. The CDR3 DNA follows: TGTGCCAGCAGCTTAGGCGCGGGAGGCGACGAGCAGTACTTC.

The V call is TRBV19, the J call TRBJ2-1; 12 nucleotides agree with TRBD2. J lost 8 bases, V lost 5 bases, and 7 bases had no gene match. This CDR3 has 15 amino acids. The germline V gene encodes CDR1 LNHDA and CDR2 SQIVND (reference sequence). CDR3 amino acids: CASSLRLAGVYEQFF. CDR3 DNA sequence: TGTGCCAGTAGTTTAAGACTAGCGGGAGTATATGAGCAGTTCTTC.